The clone carrying this T cell receptor beta chain is labeled large. These data are taken from a study of T cell responses to AZD1222 COVID-19 vaccine. Trimming left V 3 bases short and J 2 bases short, with 22 bases between. The CDR3 is 18 amino acids. Germline V gives CDR1 SGHVS, CDR2 FNYEAQ. Profiling relied on immunoSEQ multiplex PCR, and the TCRdb table lists in-frame clones only, not all of them. The table lists fewer than 120,000 clones, roughly 90% of them singletons, with roughly 14% in the top ten. This rearrangement joins TRBV7-6 to TRBJ2-5, with D tentatively TRBD1 or TRBD2 (5 bases each). The sample here was peripheral blood, taken 28 days after the second AZD1222 dose. The origin of this receptor is an adult who received the AZD1222 COVID-19 vaccine. The CDR3 loop reads CASSFRSTGAEIQETQYF. CDR3 sequence (DNA): TGTGCCAGCAGCTTCAGGTCCACAGGAGCGGAAATACAAGAGACCCAGTACTTC. The whole variable domain, filled in from reference TRBV7-6 and TRBJ2-5, reads GAGVSQSPRYKVTKRGQDVALRCDPISGHVSLYWYRQALGQGPEFLTYFNYEAQQDKSGLPNDRFSAERPEGSISTLTIQRTEQRDSAMYRCASSFRSTGAEIQETQYFGPGTRLLVL.